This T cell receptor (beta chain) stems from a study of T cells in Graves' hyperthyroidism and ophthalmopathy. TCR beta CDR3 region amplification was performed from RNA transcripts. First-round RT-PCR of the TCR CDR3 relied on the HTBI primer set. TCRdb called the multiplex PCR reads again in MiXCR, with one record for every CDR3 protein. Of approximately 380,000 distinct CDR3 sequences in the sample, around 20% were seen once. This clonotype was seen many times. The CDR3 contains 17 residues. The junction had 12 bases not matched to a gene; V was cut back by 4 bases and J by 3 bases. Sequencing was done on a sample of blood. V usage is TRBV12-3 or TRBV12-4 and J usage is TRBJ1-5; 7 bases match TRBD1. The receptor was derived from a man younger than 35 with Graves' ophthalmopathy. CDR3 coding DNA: TGTGCCAGCAGTTCCCAAGCCACAGGGGTACTCAATCAGCCCCAGCATTTT. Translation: CASSSQATGVLNQPQHF.